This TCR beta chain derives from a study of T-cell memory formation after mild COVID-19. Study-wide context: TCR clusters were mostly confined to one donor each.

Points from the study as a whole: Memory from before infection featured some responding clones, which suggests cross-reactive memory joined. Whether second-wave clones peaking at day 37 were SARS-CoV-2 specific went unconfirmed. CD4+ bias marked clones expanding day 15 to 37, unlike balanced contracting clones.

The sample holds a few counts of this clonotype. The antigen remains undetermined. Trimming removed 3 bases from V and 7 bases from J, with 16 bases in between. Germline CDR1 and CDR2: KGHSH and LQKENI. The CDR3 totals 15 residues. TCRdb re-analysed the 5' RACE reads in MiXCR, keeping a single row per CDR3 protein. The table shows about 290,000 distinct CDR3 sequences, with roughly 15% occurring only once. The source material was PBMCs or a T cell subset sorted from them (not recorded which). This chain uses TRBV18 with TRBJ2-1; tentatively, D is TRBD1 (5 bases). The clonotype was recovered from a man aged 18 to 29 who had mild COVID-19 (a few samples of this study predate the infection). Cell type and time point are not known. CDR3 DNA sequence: TGTGCCAGCTCACCTCTCTCCGACAGCTTAAATGAGCAGTTCTTC. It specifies CASSPLSDSLNEQFF. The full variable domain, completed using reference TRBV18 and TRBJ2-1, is NAGVMQNPRHLVRRRGQEARLRCSPMKGHSHVYWYRQLPEEGLKFMVYLQKENIIDESGMPKERFSAEFPKEGPSILRIQQVVRGDSAAYFCASSPLSDSLNEQFFGPGTRLTVL.